This paragraph reports one T cell receptor beta chain. Reverse transcription of roughly 0.45 to 1 ug RNA used random hexamers. MiXCR, run by TCRdb on the immunoSEQ multiplex PCR reads, gives a single entry per CDR3 protein. The table shows approximately 110,000 distinct CDR3 sequences, with over 85% occurring only once. This record belongs to a study of CD8 T cells in Susac syndrome. The CDR3 length is 16 residues. V lost 3 bases to trimming and J lost 2 bases, with 16 bases between them. Germline loops: CDR1 SGHTA, CDR2 FQGNSA. Material for sequencing was CD4+ T cells from PBMCs. This chain joins TRBV7-2 and TRBJ1-2; TRBD1 is a possible D gene (6 bases). The sequence came from a human donor in good health. The CDR3, as DNA: TGTGCCAGCAGCTTTGGCCCCGGGGGGGCGAACTATGGCTACACCTTC. Translation: CASSFGPGGANYGYTF.